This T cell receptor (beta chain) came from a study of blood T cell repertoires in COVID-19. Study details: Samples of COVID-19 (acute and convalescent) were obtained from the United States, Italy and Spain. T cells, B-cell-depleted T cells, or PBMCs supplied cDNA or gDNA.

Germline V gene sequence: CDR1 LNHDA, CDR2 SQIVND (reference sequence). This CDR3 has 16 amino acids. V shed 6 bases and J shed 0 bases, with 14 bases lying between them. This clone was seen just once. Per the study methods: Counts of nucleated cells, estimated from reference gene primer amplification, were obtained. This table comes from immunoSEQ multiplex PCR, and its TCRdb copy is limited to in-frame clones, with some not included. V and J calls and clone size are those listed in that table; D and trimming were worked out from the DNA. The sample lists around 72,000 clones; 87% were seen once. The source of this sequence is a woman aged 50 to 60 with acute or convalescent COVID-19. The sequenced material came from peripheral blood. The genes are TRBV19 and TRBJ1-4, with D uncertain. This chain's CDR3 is CASSQLLVATNEKLFF. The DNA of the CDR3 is TGTGCCAGTAGCCAACTCCTAGTTGCAACTAATGAAAAACTGTTTTTT.